These T cell receptor beta chains were read from a single sample in a study of blood T cell repertoires in COVID-19. The table came from immunoSEQ multiplex PCR; TCRdb's copy has only in-frame clones and leaves some out. The table lists about 230,000 clones, 83% of them singletons. Material for sequencing was peripheral blood. These receptors came from a woman aged 25-40 years with COVID-19, enrolled during active disease. Each CDR3 is given with its conserved first and last residue. D genes are given only for firm matches. Clone size is not always given. Where it is, it says once, few, many or a class for expanded clones.

V,D,J,size,CDR3,DNA
TRBV30,NA,TRBJ1-2,NA,CASTLRADADYGYTF,TGTGCTTCTACTCTGAGGGCGGACGCGGACTATGGCTACACCTTC
TRBV2,TRBD1,TRBJ1-5,NA,CASGDRAISNQPQHF,TGTGCCAGCGGGGACAGGGCGATAAGCAATCAGCCCCAGCATTTT
TRBV9,TRBD2,TRBJ2-1,NA,CASSVARGGAGYNEQFF,TGTGCCAGCAGCGTGGCTCGCGGGGGGGCCGGGTACAATGAGCAGTTCTTC
TRBV6-5,TRBD2,TRBJ2-1,NA,CASRESGSSYNEQFF,TGTGCCAGCAGGGAGAGCGGGAGCTCCTACAATGAGCAGTTCTTC
TRBV4-2,NA,TRBJ1-5,NA,CASSQGGGDSNQPQHF,TGTGCCAGCAGCCAAGGGGGGGGCGATAGCAATCAGCCCCAGCATTTT
TRBV19,NA,TRBJ2-7,once,CASIRSGQGPYEQYF,TGTGCCAGTATTCGGTCGGGCCAGGGTCCCTACGAGCAGTACTTC
TRBV18,TRBD2,TRBJ2-1,NA,CASSPPVLAGVNEQFF,TGTGCCAGCTCACCACCGGTTCTAGCGGGAGTCAATGAGCAGTTCTTC
TRBV9,TRBD2,TRBJ2-1,NA,CASSVAGGLGDEQFF,TGTGCCAGCAGCGTAGCGGGGGGGCTTGGGGATGAGCAGTTCTTC
TRBV28,TRBD1,TRBJ1-4,NA,CASRTTGRKEKLFF,TGTGCCAGCAGGACGACAGGGCGTAAGGAAAAACTGTTTTTT
TRBV9,TRBD2,TRBJ2-2,NA,CASSVVAGGPTGELFF,TGTGCCAGCAGCGTAGTCGCGGGGGGGCCCACCGGGGAGCTGTTTTTT
TRBV9,TRBD2,TRBJ2-7,NA,CASSVGTSGYEQYF,TGTGCCAGCAGCGTAGGGACTAGCGGCTACGAGCAGTACTTC
TRBV5-1,TRBD2,TRBJ2-1,NA,CASSVLAGQGRNEQFF,TGCGCCAGCAGCGTGCTAGCGGGACAAGGTCGCAATGAGCAGTTCTTC
TRBV28,TRBD1,TRBJ2-7,once,CASGQGPYEQYF,TGTGCCAGTGGACAGGGGCCGTACGAGCAGTACTTC
TRBV4-1,NA,TRBJ1-1,NA,CASSQGLTVDNTEAFF,TGCGCCAGCAGCCAAGGCCTTACAGTGGATAACACTGAAGCTTTCTTT
TRBV9,NA,TRBJ2-5,NA,CASSVSGYQETQYF,TGTGCCAGCAGCGTTAGTGGTTACCAAGAGACCCAGTACTTC
TRBV7-9,NA,TRBJ1-5,NA,CASSLAQGNQPQHF,TGTGCCAGCAGCTTAGCACAGGGCAATCAGCCCCAGCATTTT
TRBV7-9,NA,TRBJ2-3,NA,CASGTPFSTDTQYF,TGTGCCAGCGGCACACCCTTTAGCACAGATACGCAGTATTTT
TRBV6-5,NA,TRBJ1-3,NA,CASSSRAGNTIYF,TGTGCCAGCAGTTCTCGGGCTGGAAACACCATATATTTT
TRBV7-6,TRBD1,TRBJ2-6,NA,CASSFASTGFGANVLTF,TGTGCCAGCAGCTTCGCCTCGACAGGGTTTGGGGCCAACGTCCTGACTTTC
TRBV7-9,NA,TRBJ1-5,NA,CASSPLGNQPQHF,TGTGCCAGCAGCCCTCTCGGGAATCAGCCCCAGCATTTT
TRBV19,NA,TRBJ2-3,NA,CASTSVYSDTQYF,TGTGCCAGTACCTCGGTATACTCAGATACGCAGTATTTT
TRBV6-5,NA,TRBJ2-3,NA,CASSSGTDTQYF,TGTGCCAGCAGTTCAGGCACAGATACGCAGTATTTT
TRBV14,TRBD1,TRBJ2-1,NA,CASSQVAGGLGHSSYNEQFF,TGTGCCAGCAGCCAGGTGGCAGGGGGATTGGGCCACAGCTCCTACAATGAGCAGTTCTTC
TRBV14,TRBD1,TRBJ2-5,once,CASSLGQGAWETQYF,TGTGCCAGCAGCCTCGGACAGGGGGCTTGGGAGACCCAGTACTTC
TRBV24-1,TRBD2,TRBJ2-5,NA,CATSEGAGETQYF,TGTGCCACCAGTGAAGGAGCGGGGGAGACCCAGTACTTC
TRBV28,TRBD1,TRBJ1-1,NA,CASRRTGGRGNTEAFF,TGTGCCAGCAGGAGGACAGGGGGCAGGGGGAACACTGAAGCTTTCTTT
TRBV30,NA,TRBJ1-1,NA,CAWSVGQTNTEAFF,TGTGCCTGGAGTGTAGGACAGACGAACACTGAAGCTTTCTTT
TRBV6-6,TRBD2,TRBJ2-1,NA,CASSYQSGTGEQFF,TGTGCCAGCAGTTACCAAAGCGGGACTGGTGAGCAGTTCTTC
TRBV14,NA,TRBJ2-1,NA,CASSQGNLANEQFF,TGTGCCAGCAGCCAAGGGAACCTAGCTAATGAGCAGTTCTTC
TRBV6-5,NA,TRBJ2-5,few,CASSYLSQETQYF,TGTGCCAGCAGTTACTTGAGTCAAGAGACCCAGTACTTC
TRBV2,TRBD2,TRBJ2-5,once,CASTLAGLGETQYF,TGTGCCAGTACTCTAGCGGGACTCGGAGAGACCCAGTACTTC
TRBV4-3,NA,TRBJ1-1,once,CASSQRREEAFF,TGCGCCAGCAGCCAACGACGGGAAGAAGCTTTCTTT
TRBV7-2,NA,TRBJ2-5,NA,CASSFNGRGQETQYF,TGTGCCAGCAGCTTTAATGGGCGGGGTCAAGAGACCCAGTACTTC
TRBV2,NA,TRBJ2-2,NA,CASSGQNTGELFF,TGTGCCAGCAGTGGACAAAACACCGGGGAGCTGTTTTTT
TRBV5-6,NA,TRBJ2-7,NA,CASSWGRNEQYF,TGTGCCAGCAGCTGGGGGCGGAATGAACAGTACTTC
TRBV4-1,NA,TRBJ1-1,NA,CASSQDPATGTEAFF,TGCGCCAGCAGCCAAGATCCAGCCACGGGCACTGAAGCTTTCTTT
TRBV24-1,TRBD1,TRBJ2-2,NA,CATSDRGVTGELFF,TGTGCCACGTCAGACAGGGGGGTTACCGGGGAGCTGTTTTTT
TRBV3-1/TRBV3-2,NA,TRBJ2-1,NA,CASSQDSGSSYNEQFF,TGTGCCAGCAGCCAAGATTCAGGAAGCTCCTACAATGAGCAGTTCTTC
TRBV6-5,TRBD1,TRBJ1-2,NA,CASSYSKDRGYGYTF,TGTGCCAGCAGTTACTCTAAGGACAGGGGCTATGGCTACACCTTC
TRBV6-1,NA,TRBJ2-1,NA,CASSGSVHRENSYNEQFF,TGTGCCAGCAGTGGGTCGGTCCACAGGGAAAACTCCTACAATGAGCAGTTCTTC
TRBV6-5,NA,TRBJ1-2,NA,CASSYGHYGYTF,TGTGCCAGCAGTTACGGACATTATGGCTACACCTTC
TRBV5-5,TRBD2,TRBJ2-1,NA,CASSPGLAGGEEQFF,TGTGCCAGCAGCCCGGGACTAGCGGGGGGTGAGGAGCAGTTCTTC
TRBV4-3,TRBD2,TRBJ2-7,NA,CASSQDLSGSYEQYF,TGCGCCAGCAGCCAAGATCTTAGCGGGAGCTACGAGCAGTACTTC
TRBV7-3,TRBD1,TRBJ1-2,NA,CASSLTGGQALYGYTF,TGTGCCAGCAGCTTAACGGGGGGACAGGCCCTCTATGGCTACACCTTC
TRBV5-1,TRBD2,TRBJ2-1,few,CASSFAGGRNNEQFF,TGCGCCAGCAGCTTCGCGGGGGGCCGAAACAATGAGCAGTTCTTC
TRBV11-2,TRBD2,TRBJ2-7,NA,CASSPLAGSSYEQYF,TGTGCCAGCAGCCCCCTAGCGGGGAGCTCCTACGAGCAGTACTTC
TRBV28,NA,TRBJ1-5,NA,CASSHGGNQPQHF,TGTGCCAGCAGCCACGGGGGGAATCAGCCCCAGCATTTT
TRBV6-5,NA,TRBJ2-7,NA,CASEEARGPPYEQYF,TGTGCCAGCGAGGAGGCGCGGGGGCCCCCCTACGAGCAGTACTTC
TRBV7-3,TRBD1,TRBJ2-5,NA,CASSLNRGETQYF,TGTGCCAGCAGCTTAAACAGGGGAGAGACCCAGTACTTC
TRBV28,NA,TRBJ1-2,NA,CASSFRDIYGYTF,TGTGCCAGCAGTTTCCGGGATATCTATGGCTACACCTTC
TRBV27,TRBD1,TRBJ2-4,NA,CASSLSMGQLKNIQYF,TGTGCCAGCAGTTTATCGATGGGACAGTTGAAAAACATTCAGTACTTC
TRBV6-2/TRBV6-3,NA,TRBJ1-5,medium-sized,CASSSPRALNQPQHF,TGTGCCAGCAGTTCGCCGAGGGCCCTCAATCAGCCCCAGCATTTT
TRBV6-1,NA,TRBJ1-1,NA,CASSEGGPGQWAEAFF,TGTGCCAGCAGTGAAGGGGGGCCAGGACAGTGGGCTGAAGCTTTCTTT
TRBV5-6,NA,TRBJ1-4,NA,CASSLVRKRTTNEKLFF,TGTGCCAGCAGCCTGGTGCGGAAGAGAACCACTAATGAAAAACTGTTTTTT
TRBV25-1,TRBD1,TRBJ1-4,NA,CASRDRVTTNEKLFF,TGTGCCAGCAGGGACAGGGTGACAACTAATGAAAAACTGTTTTTT
TRBV12-3/TRBV12-4,NA,TRBJ2-1,NA,CASSLGPNEQFF,TGTGCCAGCAGTTTAGGTCCTAATGAGCAGTTCTTC
TRBV19,NA,TRBJ1-1,NA,CASSIPPRGSEAFF,TGTGCCAGTAGTATTCCCCCTCGGGGGAGCGAAGCTTTCTTT